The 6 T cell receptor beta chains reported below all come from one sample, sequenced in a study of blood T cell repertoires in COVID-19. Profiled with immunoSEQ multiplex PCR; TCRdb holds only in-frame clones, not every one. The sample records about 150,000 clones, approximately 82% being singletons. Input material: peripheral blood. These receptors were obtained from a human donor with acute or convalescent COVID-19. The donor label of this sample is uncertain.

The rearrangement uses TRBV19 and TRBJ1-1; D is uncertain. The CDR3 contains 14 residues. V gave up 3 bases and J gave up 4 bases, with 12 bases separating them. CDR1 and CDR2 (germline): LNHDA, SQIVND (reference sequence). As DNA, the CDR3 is TGTGCCAGTAGTATTACCGGGTATGCCACTGAAGCTTTCTTT. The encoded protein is CASSITGYATEAFF.

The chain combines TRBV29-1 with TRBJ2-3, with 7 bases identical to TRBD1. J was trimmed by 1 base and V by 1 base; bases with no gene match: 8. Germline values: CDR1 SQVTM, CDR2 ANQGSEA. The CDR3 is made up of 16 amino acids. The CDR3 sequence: CSVEGWGTVRTDTQYF. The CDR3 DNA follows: TGCAGCGTTGAAGGATGGGGGACAGTTCGCACAGATACGCAGTATTTT.

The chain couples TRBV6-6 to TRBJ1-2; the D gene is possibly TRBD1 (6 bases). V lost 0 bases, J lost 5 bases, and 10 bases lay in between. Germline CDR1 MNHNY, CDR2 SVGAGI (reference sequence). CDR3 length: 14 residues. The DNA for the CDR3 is TGTGCCAGCAGTTACTCGGACAGCACATATGGCTACACCTTC. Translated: CASSYSDSTYGYTF.

Written as DNA, the CDR3 is TGTGTCACCCGTACACCCGGGGCCAACGTCCTGACTTTC. Translation gives CVTRTPGANVLTF. V and J are TRBV6-5 and TRBJ2-6; unclear D gene. Germline V gene data show CDR1 as MNHEY and CDR2 as SVGAGI. CDR3 length equals 13 residues.

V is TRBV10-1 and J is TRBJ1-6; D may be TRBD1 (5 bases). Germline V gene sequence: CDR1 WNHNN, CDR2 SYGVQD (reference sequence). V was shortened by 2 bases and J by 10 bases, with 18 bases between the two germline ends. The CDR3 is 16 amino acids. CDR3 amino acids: CASSEGVPLGGSPLHF. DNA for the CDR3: TGCGCCAGCAGTGAGGGTGTTCCCCTCGGGGGGTCACCCCTCCACTTT.

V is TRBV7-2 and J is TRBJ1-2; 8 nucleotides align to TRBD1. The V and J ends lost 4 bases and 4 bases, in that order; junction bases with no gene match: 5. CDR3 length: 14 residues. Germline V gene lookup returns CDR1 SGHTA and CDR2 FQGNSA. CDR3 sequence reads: CASSSTGAFYGYTF. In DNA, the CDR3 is TGTGCCAGCAGCTCGACAGGGGCCTTCTATGGCTACACCTTC. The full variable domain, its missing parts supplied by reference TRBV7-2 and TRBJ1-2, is GAGVSQSPSNKVTEKGKDVELRCDPISGHTALYWYRQSLGQGLEFLIYFQGNSAPDKSGLPSDRFSAERTGGSVSTLTIQRTQQEDSAVYLCASSSTGAFYGYTFGSGTRLTVV.